A single sample gave rise to the 21 T cell receptor beta chains below, sequenced in a study of blood T cell repertoires in COVID-19. Here immunoSEQ multiplex PCR was the method, and the copy in TCRdb shows in-frame clones only, minus some. This sample has about 110,000 clones, with roughly four fifths found just once. Sequencing was carried out using peripheral blood. Every receptor here comes from a woman in her seventies with acute or convalescent COVID-19.

This clone showed up just a few times. The chain couples TRBV27 to TRBJ1-5, with 7 positions matching TRBD1. Germline values: CDR1 MNHEY, CDR2 SMNVEV (reference sequence). The CDR3 runs to 15 residues. The V and J ends lost 6 bases and 0 bases, in that order; junction bases with no gene match: 5. The CDR3 loop reads CASRSRGNSNQPQHF. The CDR3 DNA reads TGTGCCAGCAGATCCAGGGGGAATAGCAATCAGCCCCAGCATTTT.

This chain links TRBV24-1 with TRBJ1-2; a possible D gene is TRBD1 (6 bases). V lost 4 bases to trimming and J lost 3 bases, with 11 bases between them. Germline lookup yields CDR1 KGHDR and CDR2 SFDVKD. The length of the CDR3 is 14 residues. This chain's CDR3 is CATSETGTYYGYTF. The CDR3 DNA is TGTGCCACCAGTGAAACCGGGACATACTATGGCTACACCTTC.

V usage is TRBV5-6 and J usage is TRBJ1-3, with D perhaps TRBD1 (6 bases). Germline V lookup: CDR1 SGHDT, CDR2 YYEEEE. V was pared by 4 bases and J by 4 bases, with 15 bases between. The CDR3 contains 15 residues. The chain's CDR3 is CASSLGGRLGNTIYF. CDR3 sequence (DNA): TGTGCCAGCAGCCTCGGGGGGCGCTTAGGAAACACCATATATTTT.

The chain recombines TRBV2 with TRBJ2-1, with 11 nucleotides matching TRBD2. CDR3 length: 15 residues. V lost 7 bases to trimming and J lost 2 bases; unmatched junction nucleotides: 4. The germline gives CDR1 SNHLY, CDR2 FYNNEI. CDR3 protein: CASKTSGMAYNEQFF. CDR3 bases: TGTGCCAGCAAGACTAGCGGGATGGCCTACAATGAGCAGTTCTTC.

This clone was seen a single time. The chain recombines TRBV6-1 with TRBJ2-1; 14 nucleotides agree with TRBD2. CDR3 length equals 15 residues. Per germline, CDR1 MNHNS and CDR2 SASEGT. Trimming took 6 bases from V and 12 from J; bases not matched to a gene: 10. The CDR3 DNA sequence: TGTGCCAGCAGCAGCGGGACTAGCGGGAGTTTAGCGCAGTTCTTC. It encodes CASSSGTSGSLAQFF.

V usage is TRBV29-1 and J usage is TRBJ2-2; possible D gene TRBD1, 6 bases. CDR1 SQVTM and CDR2 ANQGSEA come from the germline V gene. V was shortened by 4 bases and J by 3 bases, with 9 bases between the two germline ends. The CDR3 spans 13 residues. The CDR3 coding sequence is TGCAGCGTTGGGGACAAATACACCGGGGAGCTGTTTTTT. Translating it yields CSVGDKYTGELFF.

This chain links TRBV5-6 with TRBJ2-5; D unclear. Germline V gene sequence: CDR1 SGHDT, CDR2 YYEEEE. CDR3 size: 10 residues. V lost 5 bases and J lost 5, with 4 bases in between. CDR3 sequence reads: CASRSETQYF. CDR3 nucleotides: TGTGCCAGCAGATCTGAGACCCAGTACTTC. Based on the CDR3 plus reference TRBV5-6 and TRBJ2-5, the full variable domain is DAGVTQSPTHLIKTRGQQVTLRCSPKSGHDTVSWYQQALGQGPQFIFQYYEEEERQRGNFPDRFSGHQFPNYSSELNVNALLLGDSALYLCASRSETQYFGPGTRLLVL.

The chain employs TRBV19 and TRBJ2-3; D is unclear. This CDR3 is built from 14 residues. CDR1 LNHDA and CDR2 SQIVND come from the germline V gene (reference sequence). Deletions cut 3 bases from V and 1 base from J, with 8 bases between. CDR3 sequence (DNA): TGTGCCAGTAGTATTGTCCAGGGCACAGATACGCAGTATTTT. Translation gives CASSIVQGTDTQYF.

V and J are TRBV5-1 and TRBJ1-2, with TRBD1 identical over 7 bases. Looked up from germline, CDR1 is SGHRS and CDR2 is YFSETQ. The J segment lost 8 bases and the V segment lost 0 bases, leaving 4 bases of the junction unmatched. The CDR3 runs to 13 residues. The CDR3 region has the DNA TGCGCCAGCAGCTTGGGGGACAGCCAGGGCTACACCTTC. As protein: CASSLGDSQGYTF.

The rearrangement uses TRBV27 and TRBJ2-7, with 8 bases that match TRBD1. Germline CDR1 reads MNHEY; CDR2 reads SMNVEV (reference sequence). The CDR3 runs to 14 residues. J lost 3 bases, V lost 5 bases, and 6 bases had no gene match. In nucleotides, the CDR3 is TGTGCCAGCAGTGTGCGGGACAGGATCTACGAGCAGTACTTC. Residues: CASSVRDRIYEQYF.

The chain uses TRBV15 and TRBJ1-5; 9 bases map to TRBD1. The CDR3 runs 16 residues. CDR1 and CDR2 from the germline V gene are LNHNV and YYDKDF (reference sequence). Germline trimming cut 1 base from V and 4 bases from J; bases unmatched to any gene: 5. Here the CDR3 reads CATSRAGTGMNQPQHF. CDR3 nucleotide sequence: TGTGCCACCAGCAGAGCCGGGACAGGGATGAATCAGCCCCAGCATTTT. The full variable domain, its missing parts supplied by reference TRBV15 and TRBJ1-5, is DAMVIQNPRYQVTQFGKPVTLSCSQTLNHNVMYWYQQKSSQAPKLLFHYYDKDFNNEADTPDNFQSRRPNTSFCFLDIRSPGLGDTAMYLCATSRAGTGMNQPQHFGDGTRLSIL.

Only a few counts were recorded for this clone. This chain joins TRBV5-1 and TRBJ1-6, with TRBD1 as a possible D gene (6 bases). The CDR3 length is 15 residues. Germline V CDR1 and CDR2: SGHRS, YFSETQ. V lost 2 bases and J 5 bases, leaving 11 bases between the germline ends. The CDR3 spells CASSLQGYNNSPLHF. Written as DNA, the CDR3 is TGCGCCAGCAGCTTACAGGGCTACAATAATTCACCCCTCCACTTT.

The rearrangement uses TRBV29-1 and TRBJ1-1, with TRBD1 matching 8 bases. The length of the CDR3 is 12 residues. J lost 3 bases, V lost 7 bases, and 4 bases had no gene match. From germline, CDR1 is SQVTM and CDR2 ANQGSEA. Here the CDR3 reads CSGTGIYTEAFF. Written as DNA, the CDR3 is TGCAGCGGGACAGGGATATACACTGAAGCTTTCTTT.

The rearrangement links TRBV6-5 to TRBJ2-3; 10 nucleotides align to TRBD2. The CDR3 is made up of 15 amino acids. Unmatched junction bases numbered 5, after V lost 6 bases and J lost 2 bases. The germline V gene encodes CDR1 MNHEY and CDR2 SVGAGI. This chain's CDR3 is CASRGSGRFTDTQYF. In nucleotides, the CDR3 is TGTGCCAGCAGGGGTAGCGGGAGGTTCACAGATACGCAGTATTTT.

This chain links TRBV11-2 with TRBJ2-5; 12 nucleotides agree with TRBD2. This CDR3 spans 15 amino acids. V shed 5 bases, J shed 5 bases, and the junction held 6 bases outside the gene matches. Germline V lookup: CDR1 SGHAT, CDR2 FQNNGV. The chain's CDR3 is CASSLLAGGRETQYF. As DNA, the CDR3 is TGTGCCAGCAGCCTACTAGCGGGGGGTAGGGAGACCCAGTACTTC.

The chain uses TRBV7-3 and TRBJ2-2; D gene uncertain. Germline-derived CDR1 and CDR2 are SGHTA and FQGTGA. V lost 2 bases and J 1 base, leaving 17 bases between the germline ends. The CDR3 is 18 residues long. CDR3 in amino acids: CASSLGPSSKVNTGELFF. DNA for the CDR3: TGTGCCAGCAGCTTAGGCCCATCTAGTAAGGTGAACACCGGGGAGCTGTTTTTT.

The rearrangement links TRBV5-1 to TRBJ1-1, with 10 bases lining up with TRBD1. V was pared by 4 bases and J by 3 bases, with 15 bases of the junction left unmatched. The length of the CDR3 is 18 residues. The germline V gene has CDR1 SGHRS and CDR2 YFSETQ. The CDR3 DNA follows: TGCGCCAGCAGCGGTACACCGGGACAGGGGAATCGGCACACTGAAGCTTTCTTT. Amino acids: CASSGTPGQGNRHTEAFF. Full variable domain (rest looked up from reference TRBV5-1 and TRBJ1-1): KAGVTQTPRYLIKTRGQQVTLSCSPISGHRSVSWYQQTPGQGLQFLFEYFSETQRNKGNFPGRFSGRQFSNSRSEMNVSTLELGDSALYLCASSGTPGQGNRHTEAFFGQGTRLTVV.

The chain uses TRBV27 and TRBJ1-2; D ambiguous. This CDR3 is built from 12 residues. Germline-derived CDR1 and CDR2 are MNHEY and SMNVEV (reference sequence). V lost 6 bases to trimming and J lost 3 bases, with 8 bases between them. CDR3 sequence (DNA): TGTGCCAGCAGCCCGAGGGACTATGGCTACACCTTC. It codes for CASSPRDYGYTF.

The V gene is TRBV6-1, the J gene TRBJ2-5; D remains ambiguous. CDR1 and CDR2 from the germline V gene are MNHNS and SASEGT. V shed 1 base and J shed 0 bases, with 9 bases lying between them. This CDR3 is 15 amino acids long. The CDR3: CASSEDPGYQETQYF. Here the CDR3 DNA reads TGTGCCAGCAGTGAAGATCCCGGGTACCAAGAGACCCAGTACTTC.

The chain is built from TRBV15 and TRBJ2-1; D is undetermined. The CDR3 is 13 amino acids. V lost 1 base and J lost 3, with 4 bases in between. Looked up from germline, CDR1 is LNHNV and CDR2 is YYDKDF (reference sequence). The chain's CDR3 is CATSRADYNEQFF. DNA of the CDR3: TGTGCCACCAGCAGAGCAGACTACAATGAGCAGTTCTTC.

The CDR3 reads CASSYLLGPHFYTF. The CDR3, as DNA: TGTGCCAGCAGTTACCTATTGGGCCCCCACTTCTACACCTTC. This chain joins TRBV6-5 and TRBJ1-2; D remains unclear. The germline V gene has CDR1 MNHEY and CDR2 SVGAGI. Trimming left V 2 bases short and J 10 bases short, with 17 bases between. There are 14 residues in the CDR3.